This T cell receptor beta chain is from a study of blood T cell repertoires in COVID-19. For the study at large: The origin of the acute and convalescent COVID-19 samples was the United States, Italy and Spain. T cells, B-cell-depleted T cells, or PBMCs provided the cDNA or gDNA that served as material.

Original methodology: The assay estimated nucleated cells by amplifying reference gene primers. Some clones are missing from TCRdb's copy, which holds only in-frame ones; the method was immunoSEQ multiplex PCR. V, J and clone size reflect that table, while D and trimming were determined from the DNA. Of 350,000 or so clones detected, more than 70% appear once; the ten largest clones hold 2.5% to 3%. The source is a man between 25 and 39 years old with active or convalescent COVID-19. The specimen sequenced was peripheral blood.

For the CDR3, the DNA is TGTGCCAGCAGCCTTGGGACTGGGTTTATGAACACTGAAGCTTTCTTT. Protein sequence: CASSLGTGFMNTEAFF. The chain employs TRBV9 and TRBJ1-1, with a weak D call TRBD1 (5 bases). CDR3 length: 16 amino acids. From germline, CDR1 is SGDLS and CDR2 YYNGEE. Trimming cost V 4 bases and J 0 bases, with 16 bases left between them.